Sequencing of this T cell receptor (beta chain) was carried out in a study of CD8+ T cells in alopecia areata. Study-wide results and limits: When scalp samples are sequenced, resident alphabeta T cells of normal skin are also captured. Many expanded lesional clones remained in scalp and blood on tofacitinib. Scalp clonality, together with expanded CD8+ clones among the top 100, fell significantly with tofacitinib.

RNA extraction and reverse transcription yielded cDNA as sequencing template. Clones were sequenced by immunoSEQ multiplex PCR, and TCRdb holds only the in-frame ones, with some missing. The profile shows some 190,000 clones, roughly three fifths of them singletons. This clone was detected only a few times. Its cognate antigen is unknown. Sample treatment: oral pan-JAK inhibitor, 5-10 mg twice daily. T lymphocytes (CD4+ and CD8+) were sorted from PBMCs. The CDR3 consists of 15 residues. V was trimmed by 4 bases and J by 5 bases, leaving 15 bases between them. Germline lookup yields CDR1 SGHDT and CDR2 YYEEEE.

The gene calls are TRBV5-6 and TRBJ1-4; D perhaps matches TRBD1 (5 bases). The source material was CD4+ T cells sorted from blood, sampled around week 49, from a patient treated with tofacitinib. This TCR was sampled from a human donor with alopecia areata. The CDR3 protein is CASSGPREENEKLFF. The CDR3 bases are TGTGCCAGCAGCGGACCCAGGGAGGAGAATGAAAAACTGTTTTTT.